The next 28 T cell receptor beta chains were all read from a single sample in a study of CD4+ T cells in melanoma. Measured with immunoSEQ multiplex PCR; TCRdb has only the in-frame clones, and not every one. Here the sample spans around 13,000 clones, about 83% being singletons. Sequenced input: cells from a culture (not recorded whether cultured in vitro). These receptors came from a human donor with melanoma.

The rearrangement joins TRBV7-9 to TRBJ2-2; 8 positions match TRBD1. The CDR3 sequence is 15 residues long. The V and J ends lost 4 bases and 1 base, in that order; junction bases with no gene match: 2. In germline, CDR1 is SEHNR, CDR2 FQNEAQ (reference sequence). The CDR3 loop is CASSSGGWNTGELFF. For the CDR3, the DNA is TGTGCCAGCAGCTCAGGGGGCTGGAACACCGGGGAGCTGTTTTTT.

This clone was detected only a few times. The chain links TRBV30 to TRBJ1-5, with D possibly TRBD1 on 6 matching bases. Germline V CDR1 and CDR2: GTSNPN, SVGIG (reference sequence). V lost 2 bases, J lost 7 bases, and 12 bases lay in between. The CDR3 is 13 amino acids. The CDR3 spells CAWSNGGLQPQHF. The CDR3 coding sequence is TGTGCCTGGAGTAATGGGGGCTTGCAGCCCCAGCATTTT. The whole variable domain, filled in from reference TRBV30 and TRBJ1-5, reads SQTIHQWPATLVQPVGSPLSLECTVEGTSNPNLYWYRQAAGRGLQLLFYSVGIGQISSEVPQNLSASRPQDRQFILSSKKLLLSDSGFYLCAWSNGGLQPQHFGDGTRLSIL.

The chain combines TRBV10-2 with TRBJ2-7; 7 positions agree with TRBD1. The CDR3 loop spans 13 amino acids. Trimming took 10 bases from V and 4 from J; bases not matched to a gene: 10. Germline assignment: CDR1 WSHSY and CDR2 SAAADI. CDR3 nucleotide sequence: TGCGCCACCAGGGGGATGGGCGGATACGAGCAGTACTTC. Its protein product is CATRGMGGYEQYF.

The CDR3 loop reads CASSSTGTQYGYTF. The CDR3 nucleotides are TGTGCCAGCAGCTCGACCGGGACCCAGTATGGCTACACCTTC. This chain links TRBV7-9 with TRBJ1-2, with D perhaps TRBD1 (5 bases). The germline gives CDR1 SEHNR, CDR2 FQNEAQ (reference sequence). Deletions cut 4 bases from V and 5 bases from J, with 14 bases between. The CDR3 totals 14 residues.

J is TRBJ1-4 and V is TRBV5-5; D is uncertain. There are 15 residues in the CDR3. V was clipped by 1 base and J by 2 bases, with 9 bases between them. CDR1 and CDR2 from the germline V gene are SGHKS and YYEKEE (reference sequence). The CDR3: CASSLKTLTNEKLFF. CDR3 nucleotide sequence: TGTGCCAGCAGCTTGAAGACACTGACTAATGAAAAACTGTTTTTT.

V gene TRBV2 combines with J gene TRBJ1-2; D is possibly TRBD1 (5 bases). V was trimmed by 5 bases and J by 3 bases, leaving 10 bases between them. The germline V gene has CDR1 SNHLY and CDR2 FYNNEI. This CDR3 contains 13 residues. The DNA of the CDR3 is TGTGCCAGCAGTTATCAGGGTGACTATGGCTACACCTTC. This sequence encodes CASSYQGDYGYTF.

Turning to this clone: Germline and junction disagree at one end, which may indicate a read error. This rearrangement joins TRBV28 to TRBJ1-6, with D unclear. The germline gives CDR1 MDHEN, CDR2 SYDVKM. This CDR3 has 13 residues. CDR3 coding DNA: TGTGCCAGCAGTCGCTCCGATAATTCACCCCTCCACTTT. It translates to CASSRSDNSPLHF.

The chain joins TRBV5-5 to TRBJ1-2; 7 positions agree with TRBD1. The CDR3 extends over 15 amino acids. Losses at the gene ends were 1 base for V and 6 bases for J; bases not matched to a gene: 9. Germline lookup yields CDR1 SGHKS and CDR2 YYEKEE (reference sequence). Written as DNA, the CDR3 is TGTGCCAGCAGCTTGACGGGGAAGGGGGCAGATGGCTACACCTTC. It yields the protein CASSLTGKGADGYTF.

The V and J genes are TRBV2 and TRBJ2-7; D may be TRBD1 (6 bases). The CDR3 totals 14 residues. From germline, CDR1 is SNHLY and CDR2 FYNNEI. Trimming took 7 bases from V and 1 from J, leaving 14 bases between them. The CDR3 spells CASKTQGKSYEQYF. The CDR3 DNA follows: TGTGCCAGCAAAACACAGGGCAAGTCCTACGAGCAGTACTTC.

The sample holds one count of this clone. The chain couples TRBV1 to TRBJ2-7; no DNA check was done on the table's D call, TRBD1. TRBV1 represents a pseudogene. The CDR3 runs 15 residues. The CDR3 loop is CTSSLRSSGVYEQYF. For the CDR3, the DNA is TGCACCAGCAGCCTGCGGTCCTCAGGGGTATACGAGCAGTACTTC.

This chain links TRBV30 with TRBJ2-5, with D tentatively TRBD1 (5 bases). CDR3 length: 14 residues. Germline loops: CDR1 GTSNPN, CDR2 SVGIG (reference sequence). V shed 3 bases and J shed 4 bases, with 15 bases lying between them. The CDR3 sequence is CAWRGGAVRETQYF. The CDR3 coding sequence is TGTGCCTGGAGAGGTGGGGCGGTCAGAGAGACCCAGTACTTC. The full variable domain, in which reference TRBV30 and TRBJ2-5 provide the parts outside the CDR3, is SQTIHQWPATLVQPVGSPLSLECTVEGTSNPNLYWYRQAAGRGLQLLFYSVGIGQISSEVPQNLSASRPQDRQFILSSKKLLLSDSGFYLCAWRGGAVRETQYFGPGTRLLVL.

The V and J genes are TRBV5-1 and TRBJ1-6, with 9 bases lining up with TRBD1. The CDR3 runs 17 residues. J was trimmed by 9 bases and V by 0 bases; bases with no gene match: 10. CDR1 SGHRS and CDR2 YFSETQ come from the germline V gene. As DNA, the CDR3 is TGCGCCAGCAGCTTGGGGGTACAGGGGGCCGTGGGTTCACCCCTCCACTTT. Translation: CASSLGVQGAVGSPLHF.

This chain joins TRBV27 and TRBJ1-2; tentatively, D is TRBD1 (6 bases). V dropped 5 bases and J dropped 5 bases, with 15 bases sitting between them. The length of the CDR3 is 14 residues. Germline lookup yields CDR1 MNHEY and CDR2 SMNVEV (reference sequence). CDR3 loop: CASSTGYGEYGYTF. DNA for the CDR3: TGTGCCAGCAGTACAGGGTATGGGGAATATGGCTACACCTTC.

This rearrangement joins TRBV5-4 to TRBJ2-6; D is ambiguous. Deletions cut 1 base from V and 1 base from J, with 3 bases between. Germline V CDR1 and CDR2: SGHNT, YYREEE (reference sequence). The CDR3 extends over 14 amino acids. The CDR3 loop is CASSLKSGANVLTF. In DNA, the CDR3 is TGTGCCAGCAGCTTGAAATCTGGGGCCAACGTCCTGACTTTC.

As for this clone: The junction does not match germline at one end; this may be a read error. V gene TRBV7-7 combines with J gene TRBJ2-7, with D unresolved. CDR1 SSHAT and CDR2 FNYEAQ come from the germline V gene (reference sequence). The CDR3 consists of 15 residues. This chain's CDR3 is CASSQDPGGTYEQYF. The CDR3 DNA reads as TGCGCCAGCAGCCAAGATCCGGGCGGAACCTACGAGCAGTACTTC.

The chain links TRBV18 to TRBJ1-1; D remains unclear. CDR1 is KGHSH, CDR2 LQKENI, per germline. Trimming cost V 3 bases and J 3 bases, with 14 bases left between them. CDR3 length: 15 residues. The CDR3 DNA is TGTGCCAGCTCACCCGTAGGTGGGTGGGACACTGAAGCTTTCTTT. This sequence encodes CASSPVGGWDTEAFF.

The rearrangement joins TRBV7-2 to TRBJ2-5; 15 bases are a match to TRBD2. Per the germline V gene, CDR1 is SGHTA and CDR2 is FQGNSA. V was clipped by 2 bases and J by 1 base; unmatched bases: 8. The CDR3 is 19 residues long. This chain's CDR3 is CASSLSGLAGGRGQETQYF. CDR3 DNA sequence: TGTGCCAGCAGCTTATCCGGACTAGCGGGGGGGCGGGGCCAAGAGACCCAGTACTTC.

V gene TRBV4-1 combines with J gene TRBJ1-5; the D is unclear. The germline V gene has CDR1 MGHRA and CDR2 YSYEKL. The germline V and J ends were trimmed by 1 base and 1 base, with 17 bases remaining between them. This CDR3 region has 18 residues. CDR3 loop: CASSQVVLGIGSNQPQHF. The CDR3, as DNA: TGCGCCAGCAGCCAAGTCGTTCTTGGCATCGGGAGCAATCAGCCCCAGCATTTT.

The V call is TRBV6-1, the J call TRBJ1-1; D possibly corresponds to TRBD1 (6 bases). V lost 3 bases and J 2 bases, leaving 10 bases between the germline ends. Germline lookup yields CDR1 MNHNS and CDR2 SASEGT. CDR3 length: 14 residues. CDR3 sequence reads: CASSDYRVNTEAFF. The CDR3 DNA is TGTGCCAGCAGTGACTACAGGGTTAACACTGAAGCTTTCTTT.

This clone was seen only a few times. The V and J genes are TRBV30 and TRBJ2-3; D is perhaps TRBD1 (6 bases). The CDR3 extends over 15 amino acids. V shed 7 bases and J shed 2 bases, with 19 bases lying between them. Germline V gene lookup returns CDR1 GTSNPN and CDR2 SVGIG (reference sequence). Here the CDR3 DNA reads TGTGCCTCCCAACCATCCGGGACATCCACAGATACGCAGTATTTT. It codes for CASQPSGTSTDTQYF.

J is TRBJ2-1 and V is TRBV2; 14 bases match TRBD2. CDR3 length: 14 residues. The junction had 0 bases not matched to a gene; V was cut back by 4 bases and J by 7 bases. CDR1 is SNHLY, CDR2 FYNNEI, per germline. CDR3 residues: CASSGTSGGNEQFF. CDR3 nucleotides: TGTGCCAGCAGTGGGACTAGCGGGGGGAATGAGCAGTTCTTC.

The rearrangement joins TRBV18 to TRBJ1-2; D uncertain. The length of the CDR3 is 14 residues. V was shortened by 3 bases and J by 1 base, with 9 bases between the two germline ends. Germline CDR1 KGHSH, CDR2 LQKENI. CDR3 sequence (DNA): TGTGCCAGCTCACCCCGGACTCTTAACTATGGCTACACCTTC. It encodes CASSPRTLNYGYTF. Together with reference TRBV18 and TRBJ1-2, the CDR3 gives the full variable domain: NAGVMQNPRHLVRRRGQEARLRCSPMKGHSHVYWYRQLPEEGLKFMVYLQKENIIDESGMPKERFSAEFPKEGPSILRIQQVVRGDSAAYFCASSPRTLNYGYTFGSGTRLTVV.

The chain has TRBV2 and TRBJ2-5, with D hard to call. The CDR3 totals 13 residues. CDR1 is SNHLY and CDR2 is FYNNEI in the germline V gene. V was shortened by 6 bases and J by 2 bases, with 10 bases between the two germline ends. CDR3 sequence (DNA): TGTGCCAGCAGAGTCCACCAACAAGAGACCCAGTACTTC. Amino acids: CASRVHQQETQYF.

In this sample, this clone turned up once. The V gene is TRBV10-3, the J gene TRBJ2-7; possible D gene TRBD2, 6 bases. This CDR3 has 14 amino acids. Trimming took 4 bases from V and 2 from J, leaving 12 bases between them. Germline loops: CDR1 ENHRY, CDR2 SYGVKD. CDR3 nucleotides: TGTGCCATCAGTGCTCAGCGGGCCACCTACGAGCAGTACTTC. Translated, it gives CAISAQRATYEQYF.

The chain couples TRBV7-9 to TRBJ1-2; tentative D call: TRBD1 (5 bases). Looked up from germline, CDR1 is SEHNR and CDR2 is FQNEAQ (reference sequence). V lost 4 bases, J lost 3 bases, and 12 bases lay in between. This CDR3 is 14 amino acids long. The CDR3 DNA reads TGTGCCAGCAGCTGGGGGGGTTCCGACTATGGCTACACCTTC. Its translation: CASSWGGSDYGYTF.

The sample holds a few counts of this clone. This rearrangement joins TRBV5-1 to TRBJ2-2; D is possibly TRBD1 or TRBD2 (5 bases each). CDR1 and CDR2 (germline): SGHRS, YFSETQ. This CDR3 is built from 15 residues. The V and J ends lost 7 bases and 1 base respectively, with 14 bases between them. The CDR3 loop is CASSSGTMNTGELFF. The DNA for the CDR3 is TGCGCCAGCTCCTCCGGGACGATGAACACCGGGGAGCTGTTTTTT.

The chain has TRBV6-5 and TRBJ2-7; D is unresolved. The CDR3 loop spans 15 amino acids. Germline V gives CDR1 MNHEY, CDR2 SVGAGI. Trimming stripped 3 bases from V and 0 bases from J, with 12 bases between. The CDR3: CASSYRGESSYEQYF. The CDR3 bases are TGTGCCAGCAGTTATAGAGGCGAGAGCTCCTACGAGCAGTACTTC.

This clone was recorded once. CDR3 loop: CASSRQGIDNSPLHF. CDR3 nucleotide sequence: TGTGCCAGCAGCCGACAGGGCATTGATAATTCACCCCTCCACTTT. This chain joins TRBV11-1 and TRBJ1-6; the match to TRBD1 covers 7 bases. The germline V gene has CDR1 SGHAT and CDR2 FQDESV (reference sequence). The V and J ends lost 5 bases and 5 bases, in that order; junction bases with no gene match: 6. The length of the CDR3 is 15 residues.